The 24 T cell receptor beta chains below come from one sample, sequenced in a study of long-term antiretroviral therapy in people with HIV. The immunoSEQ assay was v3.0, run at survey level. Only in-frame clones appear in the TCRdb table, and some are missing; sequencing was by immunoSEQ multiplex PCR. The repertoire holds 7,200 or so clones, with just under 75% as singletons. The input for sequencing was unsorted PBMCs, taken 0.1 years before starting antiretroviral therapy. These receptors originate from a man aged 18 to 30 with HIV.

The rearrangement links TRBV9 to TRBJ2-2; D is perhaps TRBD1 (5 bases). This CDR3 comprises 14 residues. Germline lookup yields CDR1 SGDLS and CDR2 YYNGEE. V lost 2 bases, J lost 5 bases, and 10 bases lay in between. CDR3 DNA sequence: TGTGCCAGCAGCGTCATGACAGCGACCGGGGAGCTGTTTTTT. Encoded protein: CASSVMTATGELFF.

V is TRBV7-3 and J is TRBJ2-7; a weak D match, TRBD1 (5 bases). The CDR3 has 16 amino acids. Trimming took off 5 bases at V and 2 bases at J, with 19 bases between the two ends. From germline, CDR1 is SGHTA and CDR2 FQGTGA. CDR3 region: CASSPKGHNGPYEQYF. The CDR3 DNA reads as TGTGCCAGCAGCCCAAAAGGACATAATGGCCCCTACGAGCAGTACTTC.

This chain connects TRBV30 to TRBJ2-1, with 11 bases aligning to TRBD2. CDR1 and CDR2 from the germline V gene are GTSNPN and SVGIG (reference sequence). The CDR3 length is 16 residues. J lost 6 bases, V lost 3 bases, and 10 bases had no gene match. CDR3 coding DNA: TGTGCCTGGAGGGGGGCGGGACTAGCGGTCGGCAATGAGCAGTTCTTC. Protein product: CAWRGAGLAVGNEQFF.

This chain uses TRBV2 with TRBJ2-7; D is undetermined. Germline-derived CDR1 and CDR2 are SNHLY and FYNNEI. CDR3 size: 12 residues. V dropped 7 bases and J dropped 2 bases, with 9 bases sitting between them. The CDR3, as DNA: TGTGCCAGCAACCCAGAAGCCTACGAGCAGTACGTC. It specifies CASNPEAYEQYV.

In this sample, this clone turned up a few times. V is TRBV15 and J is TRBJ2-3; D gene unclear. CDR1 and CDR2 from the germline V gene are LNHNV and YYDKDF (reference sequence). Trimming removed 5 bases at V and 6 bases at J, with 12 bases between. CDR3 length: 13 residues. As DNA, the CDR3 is TGTGCCACCAGCTCCCCGCCAGTCGATACGCAGTATTTT. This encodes CATSSPPVDTQYF.

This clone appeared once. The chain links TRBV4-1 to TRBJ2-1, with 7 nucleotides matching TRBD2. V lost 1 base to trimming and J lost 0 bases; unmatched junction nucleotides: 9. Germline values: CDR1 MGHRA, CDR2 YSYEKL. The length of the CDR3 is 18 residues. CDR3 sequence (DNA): TGCGCCAGCAGCCAAGTTTACGGCGGGGGAGGCTCCTACAATGAGCAGTTCTTC. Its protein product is CASSQVYGGGGSYNEQFF.

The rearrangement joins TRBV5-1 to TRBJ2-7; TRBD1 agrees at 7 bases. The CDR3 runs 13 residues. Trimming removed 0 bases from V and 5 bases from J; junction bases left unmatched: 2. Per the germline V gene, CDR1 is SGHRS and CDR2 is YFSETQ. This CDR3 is CASSLETGDEQYV. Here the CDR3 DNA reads TGCGCCAGCAGCTTGGAAACAGGGGACGAGCAGTACGTC.

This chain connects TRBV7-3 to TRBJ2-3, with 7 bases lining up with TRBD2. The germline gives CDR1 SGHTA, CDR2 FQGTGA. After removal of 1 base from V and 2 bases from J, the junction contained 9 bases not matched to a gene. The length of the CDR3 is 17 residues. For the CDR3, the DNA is TGTGCCAGCAGCTTAATCGTCGGCGGGGGACCCACAGATACGCAGTATTTT. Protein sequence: CASSLIVGGGPTDTQYF.

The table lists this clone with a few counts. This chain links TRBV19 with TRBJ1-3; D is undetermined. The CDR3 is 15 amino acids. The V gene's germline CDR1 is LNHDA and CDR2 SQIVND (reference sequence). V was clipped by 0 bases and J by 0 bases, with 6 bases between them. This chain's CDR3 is CASSIDGYSGNTIYF. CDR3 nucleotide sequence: TGTGCCAGTAGTATAGACGGCTACTCTGGAAACACCATATATTTT.

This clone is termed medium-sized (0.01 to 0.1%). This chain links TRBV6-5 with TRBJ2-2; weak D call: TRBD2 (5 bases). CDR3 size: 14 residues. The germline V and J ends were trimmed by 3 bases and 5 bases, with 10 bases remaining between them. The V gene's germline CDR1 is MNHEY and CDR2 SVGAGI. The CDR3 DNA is TGTGCCAGCAGTTATGGGGAGATGACCGGGGAGCTGTTTTTT. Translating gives CASSYGEMTGELFF.

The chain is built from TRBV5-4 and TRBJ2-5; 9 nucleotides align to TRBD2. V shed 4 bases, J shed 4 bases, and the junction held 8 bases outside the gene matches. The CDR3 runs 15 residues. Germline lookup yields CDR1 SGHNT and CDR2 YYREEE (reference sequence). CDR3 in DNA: TGTGCCAGCAGCCCGACGCTAGCGGGGCCAGAGACCCAGTACTTC. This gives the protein CASSPTLAGPETQYF.

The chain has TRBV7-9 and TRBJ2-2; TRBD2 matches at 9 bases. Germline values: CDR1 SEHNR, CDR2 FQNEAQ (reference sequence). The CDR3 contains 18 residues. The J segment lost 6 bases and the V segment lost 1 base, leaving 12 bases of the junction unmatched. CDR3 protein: CASSLGGSAGGRAGELFF. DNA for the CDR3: TGTGCCAGCAGCTTAGGCGGTTCAGCGGGGGGCCGAGCCGGGGAGCTGTTTTTT. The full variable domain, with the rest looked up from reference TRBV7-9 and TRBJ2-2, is DTGVSQNPRHKITKRGQNVTFRCDPISEHNRLYWYRQTLGQGPEFLTYFQNEAQLEKSRLLSDRFSAERPKGSFSTLEIQRTEQGDSAMYLCASSLGGSAGGRAGELFFGEGSRLTVL.

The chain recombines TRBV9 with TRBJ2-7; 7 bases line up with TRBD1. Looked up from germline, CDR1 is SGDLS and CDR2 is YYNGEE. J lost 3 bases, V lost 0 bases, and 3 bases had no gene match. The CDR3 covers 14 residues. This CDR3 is CASSVGGTVYEQYF. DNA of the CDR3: TGTGCCAGCAGCGTAGGGGGGACAGTCTACGAGCAGTACTTC.

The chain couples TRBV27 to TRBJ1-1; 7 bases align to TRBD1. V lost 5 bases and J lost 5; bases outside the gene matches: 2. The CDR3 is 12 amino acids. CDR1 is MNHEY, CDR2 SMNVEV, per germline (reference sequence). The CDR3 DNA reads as TGTGCCAGCAGTCAGACAGGGACTGAAGCTTTCTTT. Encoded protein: CASSQTGTEAFF.

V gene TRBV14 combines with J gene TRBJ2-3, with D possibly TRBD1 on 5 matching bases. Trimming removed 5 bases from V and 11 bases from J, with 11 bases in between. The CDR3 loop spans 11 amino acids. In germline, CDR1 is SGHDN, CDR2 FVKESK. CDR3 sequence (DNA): TGTGCCAGCAGCAGGCAGGGAAGGCAGTATTTT. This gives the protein CASSRQGRQYF.

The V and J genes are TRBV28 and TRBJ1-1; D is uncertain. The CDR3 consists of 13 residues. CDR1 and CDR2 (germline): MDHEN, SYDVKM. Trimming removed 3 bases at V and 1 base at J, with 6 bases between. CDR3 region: CASSLDQNTEAFF. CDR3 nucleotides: TGTGCCAGCAGTTTGGACCAGAACACTGAAGCTTTCTTT.

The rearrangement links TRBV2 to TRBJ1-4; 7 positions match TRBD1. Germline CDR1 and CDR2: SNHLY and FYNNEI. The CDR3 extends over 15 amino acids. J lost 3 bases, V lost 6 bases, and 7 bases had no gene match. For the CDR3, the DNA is TGTGCCAGCAGGAACAGGGGTTGGGCTAATGAAAAACTGTTTTTT. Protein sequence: CASRNRGWANEKLFF.

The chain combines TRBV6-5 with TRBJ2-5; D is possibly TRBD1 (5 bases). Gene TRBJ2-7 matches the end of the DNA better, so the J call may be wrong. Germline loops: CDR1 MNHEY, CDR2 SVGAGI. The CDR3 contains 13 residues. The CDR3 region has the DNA TGTGCCAGCAGTCCCCAGGGCTCCTACGAGCAGTACTTC. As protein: CASSPQGSYEQYF.

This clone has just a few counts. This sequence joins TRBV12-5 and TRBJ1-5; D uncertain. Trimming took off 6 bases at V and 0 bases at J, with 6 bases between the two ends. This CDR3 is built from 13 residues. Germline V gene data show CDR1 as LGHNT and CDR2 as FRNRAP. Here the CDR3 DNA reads TGTGCTAGTGGGGATAATAGCAATCAGCCCCAGCATTTT. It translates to CASGDNSNQPQHF.

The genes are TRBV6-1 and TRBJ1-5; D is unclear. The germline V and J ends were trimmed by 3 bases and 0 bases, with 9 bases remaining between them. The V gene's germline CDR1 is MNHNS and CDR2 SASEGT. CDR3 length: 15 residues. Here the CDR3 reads CASSDLRVSNQPQHF. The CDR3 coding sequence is TGTGCCAGCAGTGACTTGAGGGTTAGCAATCAGCCCCAGCATTTT.

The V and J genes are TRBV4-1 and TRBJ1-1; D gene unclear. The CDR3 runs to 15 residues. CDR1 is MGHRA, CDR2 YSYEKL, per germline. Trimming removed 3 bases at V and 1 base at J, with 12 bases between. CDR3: CASSHTTLWNTEAFF. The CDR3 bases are TGCGCCAGCAGCCACACGACCCTTTGGAACACTGAAGCTTTCTTT.

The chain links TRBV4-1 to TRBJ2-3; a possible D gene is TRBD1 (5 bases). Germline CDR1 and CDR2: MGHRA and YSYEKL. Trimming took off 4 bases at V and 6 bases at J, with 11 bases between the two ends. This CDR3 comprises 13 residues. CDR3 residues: CASSPVGRDTQYF. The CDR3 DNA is TGCGCCAGCAGCCCCGTGGGGCGGGATACGCAGTATTTT.

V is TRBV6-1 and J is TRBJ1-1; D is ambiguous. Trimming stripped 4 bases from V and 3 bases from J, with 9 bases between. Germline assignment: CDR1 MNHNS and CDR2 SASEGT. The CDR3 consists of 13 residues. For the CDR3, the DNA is TGTGCCAGCAGTGTAAGGTGGGACACTGAAGCTTTCTTT. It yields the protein CASSVRWDTEAFF.

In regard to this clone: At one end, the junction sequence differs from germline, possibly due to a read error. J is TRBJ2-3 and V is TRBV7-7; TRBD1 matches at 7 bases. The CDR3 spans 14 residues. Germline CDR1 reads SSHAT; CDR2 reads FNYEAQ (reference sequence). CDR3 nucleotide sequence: TGTGCTAGCAGCCCTGCAGACAGGGCAGATACGCAGTATTTT. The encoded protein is CASSPADRADTQYF.